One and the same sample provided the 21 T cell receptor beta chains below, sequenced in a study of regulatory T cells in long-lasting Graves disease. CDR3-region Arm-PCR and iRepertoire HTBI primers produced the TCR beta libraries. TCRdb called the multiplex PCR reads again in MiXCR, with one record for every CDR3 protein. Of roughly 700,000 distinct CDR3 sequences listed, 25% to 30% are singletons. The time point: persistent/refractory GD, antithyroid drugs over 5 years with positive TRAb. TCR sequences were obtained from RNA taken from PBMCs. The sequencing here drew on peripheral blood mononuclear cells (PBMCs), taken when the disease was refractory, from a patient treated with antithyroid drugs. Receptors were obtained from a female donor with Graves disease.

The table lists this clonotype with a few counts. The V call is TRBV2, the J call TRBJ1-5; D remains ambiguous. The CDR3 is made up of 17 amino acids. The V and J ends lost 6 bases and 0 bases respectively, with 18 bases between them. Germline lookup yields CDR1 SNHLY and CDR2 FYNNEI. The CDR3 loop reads CASSNGPAGYSNQPQHF. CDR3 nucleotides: TGTGCCAGCAGCAACGGCCCTGCAGGATATAGCAATCAGCCCCAGCATTTT.

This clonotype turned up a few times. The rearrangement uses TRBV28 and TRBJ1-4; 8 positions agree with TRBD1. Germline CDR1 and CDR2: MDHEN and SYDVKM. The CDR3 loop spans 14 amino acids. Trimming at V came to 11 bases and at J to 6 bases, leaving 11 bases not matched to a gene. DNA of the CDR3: TGTGCCGTCCGACCCACAGGGGGAGATGAAAAACTGTTTTTT. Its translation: CAVRPTGGDEKLFF.

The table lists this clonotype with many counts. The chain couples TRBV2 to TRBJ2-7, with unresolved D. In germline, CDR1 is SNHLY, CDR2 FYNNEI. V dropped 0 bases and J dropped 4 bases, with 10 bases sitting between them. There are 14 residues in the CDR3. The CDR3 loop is CASSEARTVYEQYF. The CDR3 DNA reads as TGTGCCAGCAGTGAAGCGCGAACAGTTTACGAGCAGTACTTC.

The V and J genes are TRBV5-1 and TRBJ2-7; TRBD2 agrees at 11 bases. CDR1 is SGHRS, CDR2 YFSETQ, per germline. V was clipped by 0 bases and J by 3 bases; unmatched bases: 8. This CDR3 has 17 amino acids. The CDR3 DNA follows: TGCGCCAGCAGCTTGGGAGGGGGACTAGCGGAGAGCTACGAGCAGTACTTC. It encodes CASSLGGGLAESYEQYF.

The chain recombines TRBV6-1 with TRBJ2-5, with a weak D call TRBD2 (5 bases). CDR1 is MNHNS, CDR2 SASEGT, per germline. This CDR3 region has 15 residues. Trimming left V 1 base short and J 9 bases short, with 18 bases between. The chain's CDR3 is CASSEVPSSPIAQYF. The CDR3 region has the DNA TGTGCCAGCAGTGAAGTACCTAGCTCTCCTATTGCCCAGTACTTC.

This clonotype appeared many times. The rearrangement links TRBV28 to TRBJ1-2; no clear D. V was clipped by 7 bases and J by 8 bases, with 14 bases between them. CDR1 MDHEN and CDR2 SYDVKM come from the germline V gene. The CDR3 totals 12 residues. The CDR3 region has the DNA TGTGCCAGCACTTCAGGTACTAACGGCTACACCTTC. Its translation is CASTSGTNGYTF.

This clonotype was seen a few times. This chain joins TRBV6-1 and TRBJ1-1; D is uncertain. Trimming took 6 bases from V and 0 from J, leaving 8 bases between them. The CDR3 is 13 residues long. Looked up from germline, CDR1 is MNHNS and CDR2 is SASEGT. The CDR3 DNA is TGTGCCAGCAGGTCGGCCTTGAACACTGAAGCTTTCTTT. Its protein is CASRSALNTEAFF.

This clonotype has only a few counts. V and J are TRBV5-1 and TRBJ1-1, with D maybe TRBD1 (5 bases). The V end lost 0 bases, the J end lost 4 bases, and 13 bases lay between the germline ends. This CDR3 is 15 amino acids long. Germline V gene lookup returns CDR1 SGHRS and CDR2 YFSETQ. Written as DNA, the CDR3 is TGCGCCAGCAGCTTGGTCAGGGCGTCGGGCACTGAAGCTTTCTTT. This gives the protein CASSLVRASGTEAFF.

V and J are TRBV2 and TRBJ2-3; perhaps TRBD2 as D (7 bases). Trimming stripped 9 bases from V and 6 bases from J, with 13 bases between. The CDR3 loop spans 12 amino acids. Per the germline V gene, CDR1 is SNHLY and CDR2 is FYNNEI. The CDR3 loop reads CASQGRADTQYF. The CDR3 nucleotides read TGTGCCAGTCAGGGGAGGGCCGATACGCAGTATTTT. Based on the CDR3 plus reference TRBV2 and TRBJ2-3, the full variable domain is EPEVTQTPSHQVTQMGQEVILRCVPISNHLYFYWYRQILGQKVEFLVSFYNNEISEKSEIFDDQFSVERPDGSNFTLKIRSTKLEDSAMYFCASQGRADTQYFGPGTRLTVL.

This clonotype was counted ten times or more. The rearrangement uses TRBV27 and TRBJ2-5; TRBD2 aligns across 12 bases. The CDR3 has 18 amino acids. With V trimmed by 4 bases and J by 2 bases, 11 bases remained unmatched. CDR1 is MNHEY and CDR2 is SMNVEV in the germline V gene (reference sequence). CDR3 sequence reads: CASSSSGLAGPLQETQYF. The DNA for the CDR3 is TGTGCCAGCAGTTCCTCCGGACTAGCGGGACCCTTACAAGAGACCCAGTACTTC.

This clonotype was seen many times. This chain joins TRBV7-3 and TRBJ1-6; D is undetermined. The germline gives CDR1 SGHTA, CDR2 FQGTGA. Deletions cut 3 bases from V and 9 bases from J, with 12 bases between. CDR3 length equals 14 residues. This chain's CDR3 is CASSLIGLGSPLHF. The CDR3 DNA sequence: TGTGCCAGCAGCTTGATTGGTTTGGGTTCACCCCTCCACTTT.

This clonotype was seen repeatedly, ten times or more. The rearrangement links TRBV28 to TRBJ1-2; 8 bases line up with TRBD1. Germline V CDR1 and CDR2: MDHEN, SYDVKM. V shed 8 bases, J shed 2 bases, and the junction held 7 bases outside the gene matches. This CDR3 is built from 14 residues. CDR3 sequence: CASRQGSFNYGYTF. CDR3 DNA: TGTGCCAGCCGACAGGGGTCCTTCAACTATGGCTACACCTTC.

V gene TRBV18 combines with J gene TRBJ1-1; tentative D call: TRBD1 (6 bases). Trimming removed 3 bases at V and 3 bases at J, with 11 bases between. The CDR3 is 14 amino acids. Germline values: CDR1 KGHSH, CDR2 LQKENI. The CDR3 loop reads CASSPQQGHTEAFF. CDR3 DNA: TGTGCCAGCTCACCTCAACAGGGACACACTGAAGCTTTCTTT.

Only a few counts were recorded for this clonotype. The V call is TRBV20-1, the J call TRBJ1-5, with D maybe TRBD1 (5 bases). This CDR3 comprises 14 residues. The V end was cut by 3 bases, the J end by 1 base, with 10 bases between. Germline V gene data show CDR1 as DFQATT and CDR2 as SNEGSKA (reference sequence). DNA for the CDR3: TGCAGTGCTAGTGAGGGGTGGAGCAATCAGCCCCAGCATTTT. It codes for CSASEGWSNQPQHF.

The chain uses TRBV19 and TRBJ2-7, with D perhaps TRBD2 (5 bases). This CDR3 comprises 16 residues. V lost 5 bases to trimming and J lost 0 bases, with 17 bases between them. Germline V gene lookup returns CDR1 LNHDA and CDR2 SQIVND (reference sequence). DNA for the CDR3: TGTGCCAGTAGTGACCAAGGAGGACCGAGCTCCTACGAGCAGTACTTC. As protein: CASSDQGGPSSYEQYF.

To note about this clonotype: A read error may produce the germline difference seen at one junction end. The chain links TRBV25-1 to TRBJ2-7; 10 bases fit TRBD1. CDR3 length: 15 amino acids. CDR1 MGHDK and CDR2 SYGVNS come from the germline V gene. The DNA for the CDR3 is TGTACCAGCAGTGACCCGGGGACAGGGGATCGCGAGCAGTACTTC. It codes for CTSSDPGTGDREQYF.

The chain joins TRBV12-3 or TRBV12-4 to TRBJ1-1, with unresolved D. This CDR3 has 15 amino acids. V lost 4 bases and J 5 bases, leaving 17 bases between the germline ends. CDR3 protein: CASSSWVAPGTEAFF. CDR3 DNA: TGTGCCAGCAGTTCATGGGTGGCGCCGGGAACTGAAGCTTTCTTT.

The CDR3 bases are TGTGCCAGCAGCCCCCATAGGTACTATGGCTACACCTTC. As protein: CASSPHRYYGYTF. V gene TRBV12-3 or TRBV12-4 combines with J gene TRBJ1-2, with D uncertain. This CDR3 contains 13 residues. V dropped 6 bases and J dropped 3 bases, with 11 bases sitting between them.

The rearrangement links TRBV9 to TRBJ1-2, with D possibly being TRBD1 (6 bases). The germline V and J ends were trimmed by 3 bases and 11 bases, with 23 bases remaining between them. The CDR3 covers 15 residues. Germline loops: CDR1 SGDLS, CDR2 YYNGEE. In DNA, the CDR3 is TGTGCCAGCAGCGCAAGACAGGCCCACCGCTTAACTTACACCTTC. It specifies CASSARQAHRLTYTF.

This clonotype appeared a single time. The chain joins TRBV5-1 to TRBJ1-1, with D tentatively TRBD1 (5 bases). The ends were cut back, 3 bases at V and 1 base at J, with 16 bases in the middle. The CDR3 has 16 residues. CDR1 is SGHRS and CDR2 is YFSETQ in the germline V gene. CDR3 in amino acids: CASSWGPTTGNTEAFF. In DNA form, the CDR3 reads TGCGCCAGCAGCTGGGGACCCACCACCGGGAACACTGAAGCTTTCTTT. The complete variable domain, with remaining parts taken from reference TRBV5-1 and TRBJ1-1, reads KAGVTQTPRYLIKTRGQQVTLSCSPISGHRSVSWYQQTPGQGLQFLFEYFSETQRNKGNFPGRFSGRQFSNSRSEMNVSTLELGDSALYLCASSWGPTTGNTEAFFGQGTRLTVV.

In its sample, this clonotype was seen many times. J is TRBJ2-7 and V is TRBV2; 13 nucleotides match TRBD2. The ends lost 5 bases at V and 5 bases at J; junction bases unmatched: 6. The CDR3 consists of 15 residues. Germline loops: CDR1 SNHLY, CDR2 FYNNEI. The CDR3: CASSPRTSGSHEQYF. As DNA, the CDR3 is TGTGCCAGCAGTCCACGGACTAGCGGGAGCCACGAGCAGTACTTC.